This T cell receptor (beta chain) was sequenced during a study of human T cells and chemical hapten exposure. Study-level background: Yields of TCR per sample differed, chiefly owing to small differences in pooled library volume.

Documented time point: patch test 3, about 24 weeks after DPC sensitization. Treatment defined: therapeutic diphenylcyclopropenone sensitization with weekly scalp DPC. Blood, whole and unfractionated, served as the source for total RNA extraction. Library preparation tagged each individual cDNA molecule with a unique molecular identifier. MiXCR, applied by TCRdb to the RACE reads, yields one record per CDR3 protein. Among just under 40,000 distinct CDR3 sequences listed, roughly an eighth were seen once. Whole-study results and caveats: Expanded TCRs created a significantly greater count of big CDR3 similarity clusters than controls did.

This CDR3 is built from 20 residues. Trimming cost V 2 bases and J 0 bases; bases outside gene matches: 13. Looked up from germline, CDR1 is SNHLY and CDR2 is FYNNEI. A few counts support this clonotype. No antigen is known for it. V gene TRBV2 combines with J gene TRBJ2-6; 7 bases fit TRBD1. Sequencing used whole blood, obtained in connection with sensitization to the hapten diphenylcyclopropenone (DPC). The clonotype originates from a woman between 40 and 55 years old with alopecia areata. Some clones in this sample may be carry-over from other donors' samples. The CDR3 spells CASSEWVQQGITSGANVLTF. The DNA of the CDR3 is TGTGCCAGCAGTGAATGGGTTCAACAGGGGATAACCTCTGGGGCCAACGTCCTGACTTTC.